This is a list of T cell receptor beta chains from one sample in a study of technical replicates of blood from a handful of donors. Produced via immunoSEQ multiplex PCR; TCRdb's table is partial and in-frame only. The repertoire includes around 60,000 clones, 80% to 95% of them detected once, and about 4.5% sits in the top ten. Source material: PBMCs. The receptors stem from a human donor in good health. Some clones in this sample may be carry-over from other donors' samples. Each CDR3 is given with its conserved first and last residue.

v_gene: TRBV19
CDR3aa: CASSVLPGGSYGYTF

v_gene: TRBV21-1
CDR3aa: CASRKWGGEQYF

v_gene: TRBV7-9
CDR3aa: CASLGERSYEQYF

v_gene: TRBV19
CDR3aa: CASSMVASYNEQFF

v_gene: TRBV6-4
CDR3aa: CASSAQTGSPLHF

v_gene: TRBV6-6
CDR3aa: CASRGLAGNTGELFF

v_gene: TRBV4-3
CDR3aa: CASSQEKEGQRFF

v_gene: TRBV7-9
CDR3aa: CASTRGIVGNTIYF

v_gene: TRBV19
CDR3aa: CASSRRETGGYGYTF

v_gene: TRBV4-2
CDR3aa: CASSQEGRGGANTDTQYF

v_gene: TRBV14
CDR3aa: CASSQGEGYTF

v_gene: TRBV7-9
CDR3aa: CASEGDTEAFF

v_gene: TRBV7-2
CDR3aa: CASSLPQMGAGELFF

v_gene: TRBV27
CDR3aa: CASSSGTGGTNEKLFF

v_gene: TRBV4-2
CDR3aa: CASSQARGPPETQYF

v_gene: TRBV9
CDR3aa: CASSVVSGTREQFF

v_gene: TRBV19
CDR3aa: CASSILGLAVTTDTQYF

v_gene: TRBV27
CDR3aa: CASSNRPFSGLSPGELFF

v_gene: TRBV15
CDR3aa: CATSRDQADRVRELFF

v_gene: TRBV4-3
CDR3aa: CASSPFSYNEQFF

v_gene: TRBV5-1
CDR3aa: CASSPTGTITDTQYF

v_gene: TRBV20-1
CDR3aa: CSAEQGPGYTF

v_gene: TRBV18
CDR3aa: CASSPDRNYGYTF

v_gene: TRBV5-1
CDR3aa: CASSPRTLENTEAFF

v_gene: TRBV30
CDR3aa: CAWSDSPADTQYF

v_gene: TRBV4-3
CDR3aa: CASSQELAGYLNYGYTF

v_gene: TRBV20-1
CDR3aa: CSASSETQYF

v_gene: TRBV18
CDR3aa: CASSPSSQGFYNEQFF

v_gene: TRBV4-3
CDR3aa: CASSPTEPNSGNTIYF

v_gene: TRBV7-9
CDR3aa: CASSRAFIGDYEQYF

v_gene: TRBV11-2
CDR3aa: CASSLDRVNLVQYF

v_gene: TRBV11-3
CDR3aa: CASSLMGRPQQEQFF

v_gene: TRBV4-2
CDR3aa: CASSQGRTAASGELFF